These T cell receptor beta chains were read from a single sample in a study of blood T cell repertoires in COVID-19. Clones were sequenced by immunoSEQ multiplex PCR, and TCRdb holds only the in-frame ones, with some missing. The repertoire holds hundreds of thousands of clones, with around four fifths as singletons. Sequencing input: peripheral blood. These receptors originate from a woman between 50 and 59 years old with acute or convalescent COVID-19. CDR3s include the opening cysteine and the closing phenylalanine or tryptophan.

j_call | cdr3_length | v_call | cdr3_aa
TRBJ2-1 | 15 | TRBV19 | CASSIKTSGINEQFF
TRBJ1-5 | 15 | TRBV2 | CASRAGTGGGQPQHF
TRBJ2-5 | 18 | TRBV5-1 | CASSLGHRTLTKQETQYF
TRBJ2-1 | 18 | TRBV27 | CASSLTSGRPGSYNEQFF
TRBJ2-3 | 16 | TRBV5-1 | CASSWRSGSVTDTQYF
TRBJ2-7 | 14 | TRBV12-5 | CASGLLGEGLEQYF
TRBJ2-1 | 16 | TRBV29-1 | CSVDFGTSRTYNEQFF
TRBJ2-5 | 16 | TRBV27 | CASSSPGLAEKETQYF
TRBJ1-2 | 17 | TRBV7-3 | CASSRPPGKGGLYGYTF
TRBJ1-6 | 15 | TRBV7-2 | CASSLGAGGGSPLHF
TRBJ2-1 | 16 | TRBV5-4 | CASSTATGQIYNEQFF
TRBJ2-3 | 14 | TRBV5-1 | CASSSGQGADTQYF
TRBJ1-2 | 16 | TRBV25-1 | CASSAPGTGVVYGYTF
TRBJ2-3 | 17 | TRBV19 | CASSNVPGLARPDTQYF
TRBJ2-7 | 12 | TRBV2 | CASWDRTYEQYF
TRBJ1-1 | 12 | TRBV29-1 | CSGGRSNTEAFF
TRBJ2-2 | 14 | TRBV5-1 | CASSLQGVTGELFF
TRBJ2-5 | 13 | TRBV5-1 | CASSRGQGETQYF
TRBJ1-5 | 15 | TRBV2 | CASSGPGQGMQPQHF
TRBJ2-7 | 15 | TRBV9 | CASSVAGVSTYEQYF
TRBJ2-7 | 12 | TRBV2 | CASSVQGYEQYF
TRBJ2-7 | 15 | TRBV5-1 | CASSLEGQGAGEQYF